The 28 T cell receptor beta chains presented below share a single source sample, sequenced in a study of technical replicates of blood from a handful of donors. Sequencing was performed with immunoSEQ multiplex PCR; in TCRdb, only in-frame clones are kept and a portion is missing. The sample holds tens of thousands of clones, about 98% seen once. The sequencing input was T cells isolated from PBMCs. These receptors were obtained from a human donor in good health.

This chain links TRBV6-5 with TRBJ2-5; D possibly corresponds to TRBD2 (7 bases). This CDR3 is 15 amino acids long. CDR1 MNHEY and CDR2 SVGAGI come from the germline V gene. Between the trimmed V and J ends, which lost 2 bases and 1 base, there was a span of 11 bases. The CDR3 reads CASSYGGAGQETQYF. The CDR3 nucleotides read TGTGCCAGCAGTTACGGGGGGGCGGGCCAAGAGACCCAGTACTTC.

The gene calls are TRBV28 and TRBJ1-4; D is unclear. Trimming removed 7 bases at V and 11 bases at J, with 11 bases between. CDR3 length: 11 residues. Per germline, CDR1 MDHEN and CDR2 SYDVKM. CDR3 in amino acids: CASTTTGKLFF. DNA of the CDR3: TGTGCCAGCACCACGACGGGGAAACTGTTTTTT.

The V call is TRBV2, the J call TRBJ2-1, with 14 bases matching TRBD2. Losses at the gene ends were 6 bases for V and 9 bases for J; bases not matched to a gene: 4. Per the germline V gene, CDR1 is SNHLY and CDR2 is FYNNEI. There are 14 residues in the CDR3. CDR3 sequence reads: CASRGLAGVPEQFF. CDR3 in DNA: TGTGCCAGCAGGGGACTAGCGGGAGTGCCTGAGCAGTTCTTC. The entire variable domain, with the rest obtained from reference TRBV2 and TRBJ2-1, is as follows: EPEVTQTPSHQVTQMGQEVILRCVPISNHLYFYWYRQILGQKVEFLVSFYNNEISEKSEIFDDQFSVERPDGSNFTLKIRSTKLEDSAMYFCASRGLAGVPEQFFGPGTRLTVL.

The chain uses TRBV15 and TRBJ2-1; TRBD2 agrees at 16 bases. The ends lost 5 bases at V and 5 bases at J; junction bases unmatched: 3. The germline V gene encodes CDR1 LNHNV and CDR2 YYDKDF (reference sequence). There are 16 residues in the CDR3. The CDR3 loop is CATSGTSGRAHNEQFF. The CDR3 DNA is TGTGCCACCAGCGGGACTAGCGGGAGGGCCCACAATGAGCAGTTCTTC.

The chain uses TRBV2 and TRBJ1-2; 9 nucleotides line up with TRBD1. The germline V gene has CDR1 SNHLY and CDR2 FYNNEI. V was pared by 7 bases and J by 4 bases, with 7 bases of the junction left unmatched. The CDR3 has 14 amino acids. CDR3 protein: CASTEGGQGYGYTF. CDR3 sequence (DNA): TGTGCCAGCACCGAGGGGGGACAGGGCTATGGCTACACCTTC.

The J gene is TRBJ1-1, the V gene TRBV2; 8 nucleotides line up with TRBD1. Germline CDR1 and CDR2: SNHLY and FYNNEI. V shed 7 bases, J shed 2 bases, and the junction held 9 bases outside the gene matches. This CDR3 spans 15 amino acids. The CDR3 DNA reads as TGTGCCAGCACAATGTTGGACAGGGATAACACTGAAGCTTTCTTT. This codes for CASTMLDRDNTEAFF.

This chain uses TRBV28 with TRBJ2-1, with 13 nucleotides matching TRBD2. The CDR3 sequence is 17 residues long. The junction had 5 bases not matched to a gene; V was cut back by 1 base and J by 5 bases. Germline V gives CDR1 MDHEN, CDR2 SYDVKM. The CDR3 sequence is CASSLYRLAGGHNEQFF. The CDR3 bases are TGTGCCAGCAGTTTATACAGACTAGCGGGAGGTCACAATGAGCAGTTCTTC. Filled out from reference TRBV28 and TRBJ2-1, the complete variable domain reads DVKVTQSSRYLVKRTGEKVFLECVQDMDHENMFWYRQDPGLGLRLIYFSYDVKMKEKGDIPEGYSVSREKKERFSLILESASTNQTSMYLCASSLYRLAGGHNEQFFGPGTRLTVL.

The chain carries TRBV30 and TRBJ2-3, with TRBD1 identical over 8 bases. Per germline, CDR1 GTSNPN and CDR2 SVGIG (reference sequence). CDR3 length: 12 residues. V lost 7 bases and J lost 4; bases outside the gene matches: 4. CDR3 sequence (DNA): TGTGCCTTACAGGGGGTGGCAGATACGCAGTATTTT. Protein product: CALQGVADTQYF.

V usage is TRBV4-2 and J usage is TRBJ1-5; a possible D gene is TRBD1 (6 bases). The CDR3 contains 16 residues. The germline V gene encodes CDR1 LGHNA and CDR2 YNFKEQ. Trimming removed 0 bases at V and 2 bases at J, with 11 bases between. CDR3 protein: CASSQETGNGNQPQHF. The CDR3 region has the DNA TGTGCCAGCAGCCAAGAAACAGGGAACGGCAATCAGCCCCAGCATTTT.

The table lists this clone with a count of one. This chain's CDR3 is CASSDDRYHTDTQYF. The CDR3 DNA is TGCGCCAGCAGCGACGACAGGTACCACACAGATACGCAGTATTTT. The chain has TRBV10-1 and TRBJ2-3, with D possibly TRBD1 on 6 matching bases. Germline V lookup: CDR1 WNHNN, CDR2 SYGVQD (reference sequence). Between the trimmed V and J ends, which lost 6 bases and 2 bases, there was a span of 15 bases. This CDR3 contains 15 residues.

The CDR3, as DNA: TGTGCCAGCAGTCCTGGACTAGCGGGACGGGCTTGGTTGTCCTACAATGAGCAGTTCTTC. Translated: CASSPGLAGRAWLSYNEQFF. The chain links TRBV28 to TRBJ2-1, with 12 bases fitting TRBD2. The CDR3 contains 20 residues. Trimming at V came to 5 bases and at J to 1 base, leaving 15 bases not matched to a gene. The germline gives CDR1 MDHEN, CDR2 SYDVKM.

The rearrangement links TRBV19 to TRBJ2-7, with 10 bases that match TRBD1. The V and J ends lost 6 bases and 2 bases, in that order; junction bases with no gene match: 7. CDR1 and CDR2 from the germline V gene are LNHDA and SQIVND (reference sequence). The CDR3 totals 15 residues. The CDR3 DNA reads TGTGCCAGTAGGTCCGGGACAGGGGTCCCCTACGAGCAGTACTTC. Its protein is CASRSGTGVPYEQYF.

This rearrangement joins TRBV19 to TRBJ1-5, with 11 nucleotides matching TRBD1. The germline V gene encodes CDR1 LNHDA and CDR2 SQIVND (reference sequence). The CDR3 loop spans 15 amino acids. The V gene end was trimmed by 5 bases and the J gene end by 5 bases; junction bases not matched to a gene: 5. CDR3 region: CASSARTGGDQPQHF. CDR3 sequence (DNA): TGTGCCAGTAGTGCCCGGACAGGGGGCGATCAGCCCCAGCATTTT.

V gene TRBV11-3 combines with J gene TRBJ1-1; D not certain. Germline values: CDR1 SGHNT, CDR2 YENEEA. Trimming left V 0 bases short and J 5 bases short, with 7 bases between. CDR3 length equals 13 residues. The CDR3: CASSLDALTEAFF. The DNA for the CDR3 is TGTGCCAGCAGCTTAGATGCGCTTACTGAAGCTTTCTTT.

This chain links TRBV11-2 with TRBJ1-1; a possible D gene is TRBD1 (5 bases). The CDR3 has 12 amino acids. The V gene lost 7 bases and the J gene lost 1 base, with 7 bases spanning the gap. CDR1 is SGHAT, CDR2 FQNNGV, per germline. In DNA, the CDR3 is TGTGCCAGCATTCAGGGGAACACTGAAGCTTTCTTT. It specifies CASIQGNTEAFF.

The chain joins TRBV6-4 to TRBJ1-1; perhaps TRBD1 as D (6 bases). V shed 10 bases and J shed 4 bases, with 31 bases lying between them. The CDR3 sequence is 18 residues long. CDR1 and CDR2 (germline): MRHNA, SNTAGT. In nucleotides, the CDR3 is TGTGCCAACAGCTCGAGGGGTGACAGGCCGCTTGGGCGCACTGAAGCTTTCTTT. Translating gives CANSSRGDRPLGRTEAFF.

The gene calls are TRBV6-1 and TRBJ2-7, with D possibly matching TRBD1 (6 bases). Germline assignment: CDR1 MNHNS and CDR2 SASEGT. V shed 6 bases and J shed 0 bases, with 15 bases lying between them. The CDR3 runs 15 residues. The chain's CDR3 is CASSAQDSLSYEQYF. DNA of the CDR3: TGTGCCAGCAGCGCCCAGGACAGTCTCTCCTACGAGCAGTACTTC.

CDR3 in amino acids: CASSFGTGDNEQFF. The CDR3 coding sequence is TGTGCCAGCAGTTTCGGGACAGGGGACAATGAGCAGTTCTTC. V usage is TRBV27 and J usage is TRBJ2-1; TRBD1 matches 10 bases. The trim removed 3 bases at V and 5 bases at J, leaving 1 base unmatched. Germline V gives CDR1 MNHEY, CDR2 SMNVEV (reference sequence). The CDR3 sequence is 14 residues long.

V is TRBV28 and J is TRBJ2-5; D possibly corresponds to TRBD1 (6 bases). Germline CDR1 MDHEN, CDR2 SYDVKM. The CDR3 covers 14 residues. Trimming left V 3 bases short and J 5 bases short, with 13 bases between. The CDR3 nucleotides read TGTGCCAGCAGTTTCGGTGGGGGCTGGGAGACCCAGTACTTC. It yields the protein CASSFGGGWETQYF.

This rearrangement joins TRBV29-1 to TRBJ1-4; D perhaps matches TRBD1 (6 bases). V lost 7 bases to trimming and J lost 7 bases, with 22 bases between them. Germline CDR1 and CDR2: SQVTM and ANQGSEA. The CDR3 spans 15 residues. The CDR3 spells CSAGLGAGASEKLFF. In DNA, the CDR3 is TGCAGCGCCGGATTGGGGGCAGGGGCTAGTGAAAAACTGTTTTTT.

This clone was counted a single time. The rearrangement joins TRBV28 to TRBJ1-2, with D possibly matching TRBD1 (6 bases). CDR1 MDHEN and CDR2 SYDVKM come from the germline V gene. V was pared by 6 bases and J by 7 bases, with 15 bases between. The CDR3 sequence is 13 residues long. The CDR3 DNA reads TGTGCCAGCAGACAATCCGGGACACTTGGCTACACCTTC. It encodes CASRQSGTLGYTF.

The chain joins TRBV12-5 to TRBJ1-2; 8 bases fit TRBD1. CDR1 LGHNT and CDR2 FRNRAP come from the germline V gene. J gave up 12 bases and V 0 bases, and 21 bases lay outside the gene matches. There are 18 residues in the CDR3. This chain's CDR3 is CASGLVLTGTSMTGVNTF. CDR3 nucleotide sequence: TGTGCTAGTGGTTTGGTATTGACCGGGACCTCGATGACAGGGGTCAACACCTTC.

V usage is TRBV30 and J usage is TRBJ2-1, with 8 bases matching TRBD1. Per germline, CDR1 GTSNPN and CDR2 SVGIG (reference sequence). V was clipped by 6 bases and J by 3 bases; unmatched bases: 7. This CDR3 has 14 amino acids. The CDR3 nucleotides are TGTGCCTGCCGAGTTACAGGGGGCTACAATGAGCAGTTCTTC. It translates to CACRVTGGYNEQFF.

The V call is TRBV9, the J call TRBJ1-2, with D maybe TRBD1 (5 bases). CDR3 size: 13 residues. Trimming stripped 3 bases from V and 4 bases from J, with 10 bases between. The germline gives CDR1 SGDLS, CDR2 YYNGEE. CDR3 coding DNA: TGTGCCAGCAGCGGGTCAGGGATCTATGGCTACACCTTC. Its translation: CASSGSGIYGYTF.

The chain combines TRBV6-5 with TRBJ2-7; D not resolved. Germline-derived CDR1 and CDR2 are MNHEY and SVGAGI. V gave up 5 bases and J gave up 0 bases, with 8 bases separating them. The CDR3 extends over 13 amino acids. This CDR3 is CASSPAGSYEQYF. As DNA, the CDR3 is TGTGCCAGCAGTCCCGCAGGCTCCTACGAGCAGTACTTC.

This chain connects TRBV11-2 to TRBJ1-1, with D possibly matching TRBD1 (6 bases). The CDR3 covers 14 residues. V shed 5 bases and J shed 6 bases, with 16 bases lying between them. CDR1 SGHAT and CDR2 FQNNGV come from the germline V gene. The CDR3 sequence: CASSVTQGWAEAFF. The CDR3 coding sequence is TGTGCCAGCAGCGTAACTCAGGGGTGGGCTGAAGCTTTCTTT.

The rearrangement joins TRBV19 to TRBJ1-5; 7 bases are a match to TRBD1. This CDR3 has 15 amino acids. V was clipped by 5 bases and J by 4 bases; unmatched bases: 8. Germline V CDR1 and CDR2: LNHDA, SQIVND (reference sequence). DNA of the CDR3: TGTGCCAGTAGTTCAGGACAGGCGGGAAATCAGCCCCAGCATTTT. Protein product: CASSSGQAGNQPQHF.

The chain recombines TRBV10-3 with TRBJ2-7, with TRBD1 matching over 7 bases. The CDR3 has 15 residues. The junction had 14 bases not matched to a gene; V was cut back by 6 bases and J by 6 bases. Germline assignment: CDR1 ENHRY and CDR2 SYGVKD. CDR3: CAISKIGGAEVEQYF. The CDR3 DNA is TGTGCCATCAGCAAGATAGGGGGCGCGGAGGTCGAGCAGTACTTC.